This passage covers 9 T cell receptor beta chains from one sample sequenced in a study of blood T cell repertoires in COVID-19 (dated by TCRdb to about 2020). Library method: the immunoSEQ multiplex PCR assay. This immuneACCESS table, as held by TCRdb, lists in-frame sequences with V and J called but not all clones. Of the missing ones, under half trace to an unresolved V gene in checked studies; the others have no known cause. This sample is represented by 300,000 to 500,000 clones; approximately 85% of them were singletons. 2% to 2.5% of the sample is held by the ten biggest clonotypes. The sequenced sample was PBMCs or T cells enriched from blood (not recorded which). These receptor sequences come from a woman in her thirties or forties with acute COVID-19.

The J gene is TRBJ2-2, the V gene TRBV5-1; TRBD2 agrees at 13 bases. Looked up from germline, CDR1 is SGHRS and CDR2 is YFSETQ. Trimming cost V 3 bases and J 4 bases; bases outside gene matches: 6. The CDR3 length is 17 residues. The CDR3 spells CASSSGTSGVLTGELFF. DNA of the CDR3: TGCGCCAGCAGCTCAGGGACTAGCGGGGTCCTCACCGGGGAGCTGTTTTTT. The whole variable domain, remainder taken from reference TRBV5-1 and TRBJ2-2, is KAGVTQTPRYLIKTRGQQVTLSCSPISGHRSVSWYQQTPGQGLQFLFEYFSETQRNKGNFPGRFSGRQFSNSRSEMNVSTLELGDSALYLCASSSGTSGVLTGELFFGEGSRLTVL.

CDR3 residues: CASSPRTTSYGYTF. In DNA form, the CDR3 reads TGCGCCAGCAGCCCGCGGACAACAAGCTATGGCTACACCTTC. The chain links TRBV4-1 to TRBJ1-2; a possible D gene is TRBD1 (5 bases). V lost 4 bases to trimming and J lost 4 bases, with 13 bases between them. The CDR3 totals 14 residues. Germline lookup yields CDR1 MGHRA and CDR2 YSYEKL.

The chain joins TRBV18 to TRBJ2-5, with TRBD2 identical over 10 bases. V gave up 3 bases and J gave up 5 bases; unmatched junction bases: 6. CDR1 KGHSH and CDR2 LQKENI come from the germline V gene. The CDR3 extends over 15 amino acids. DNA for the CDR3: TGTGCCAGCTCACCGATAACTAGCGGGGTCGAGACCCAGTACTTC. Protein product: CASSPITSGVETQYF.

The chain is built from TRBV7-9 and TRBJ1-1; TRBD1 is a possible D gene (6 bases). Looked up from germline, CDR1 is SEHNR and CDR2 is FQNEAQ (reference sequence). Trimming removed 4 bases at V and 4 bases at J, with 10 bases between. The CDR3 spans 13 residues. The CDR3 DNA reads as TGTGCCAGCAGCTGGGGGCTAGGCACTGAAGCTTTCTTT. It is translated as CASSWGLGTEAFF.

This chain uses TRBV6-1 with TRBJ2-7; 10 nucleotides align to TRBD2. Germline V CDR1 and CDR2: MNHNS, SASEGT. V lost 2 bases, J lost 3 bases, and 4 bases stayed unmatched. There are 15 residues in the CDR3. The CDR3 sequence: CASSELAGDLYEQYF. The CDR3 DNA is TGTGCCAGCAGTGAACTAGCGGGGGACCTCTACGAGCAGTACTTC.

This clone was seen just once. The V call is TRBV5-1, the J call TRBJ1-1; 7 positions match TRBD1. The germline CDR1 and CDR2 sequences are SGHRS and YFSETQ. V dropped 0 bases and J dropped 3; count of bases not matched to a gene: 8. The CDR3 runs 16 residues. The CDR3 loop reads CASSLAPGGQDTEAFF. CDR3 DNA: TGCGCCAGCAGCTTGGCCCCCGGCGGACAGGACACTGAAGCTTTCTTT. The complete variable domain, with remaining parts taken from reference TRBV5-1 and TRBJ1-1, reads KAGVTQTPRYLIKTRGQQVTLSCSPISGHRSVSWYQQTPGQGLQFLFEYFSETQRNKGNFPGRFSGRQFSNSRSEMNVSTLELGDSALYLCASSLAPGGQDTEAFFGQGTRLTVV.

The genes are TRBV12-3 or TRBV12-4 and TRBJ1-4; D gene unclear. The CDR3 is made up of 12 amino acids. V lost 7 bases, J lost 5 bases, and 8 bases lay in between. CDR3 protein: CASNRQNEKLFF. CDR3 DNA sequence: TGTGCCAGCAACAGACAAAATGAAAAACTGTTTTTT.

V and J are TRBV4-1 and TRBJ2-1; TRBD2 agrees at 7 bases. Trimming at V came to 1 base and at J to 7 bases, leaving 10 bases not matched to a gene. The length of the CDR3 is 16 residues. The germline V gene has CDR1 MGHRA and CDR2 YSYEKL. The CDR3 DNA follows: TGCGCCAGCAGCCAAGGGCGGGGGACTGGGACTAATGAGCAGTTCTTC. Residues: CASSQGRGTGTNEQFF.

CDR3 sequence reads: CASSLGSGEETQYF. The DNA of the CDR3 is TGCGCCAGCAGCTTGGGATCGGGGGAAGAGACCCAGTACTTC. The rearrangement uses TRBV5-1 and TRBJ2-5; D is perhaps TRBD2 (6 bases). The CDR3 is made up of 14 amino acids. The germline CDR1 and CDR2 sequences are SGHRS and YFSETQ. V was pared by 0 bases and J by 3 bases, with 9 bases between. Using reference TRBV5-1 and TRBJ2-5 for the parts outside the CDR3, the full variable domain is KAGVTQTPRYLIKTRGQQVTLSCSPISGHRSVSWYQQTPGQGLQFLFEYFSETQRNKGNFPGRFSGRQFSNSRSEMNVSTLELGDSALYLCASSLGSGEETQYFGPGTRLLVL.